These 5 T cell receptor beta chains were all obtained from the same sample, sequenced in a study of identical twins. TCRdb re-called the 5' RACE reads with MiXCR, one entry per CDR3 protein. The data contain around 240,000 distinct CDR3 sequences, over 9.5% of them singletons. The source material was memory T cells sorted from blood. These receptors originate from a man aged 50 to 60 in good health.

This chain connects TRBV20-1 to TRBJ1-1; the match to TRBD1 covers 8 bases. The length of the CDR3 is 13 residues. V gave up 5 bases and J gave up 3 bases; unmatched junction bases: 5. Looked up from germline, CDR1 is DFQATT and CDR2 is SNEGSKA (reference sequence). The chain's CDR3 is CSAPDREHTEAFF. For the CDR3, the DNA is TGCAGTGCTCCGGACAGGGAGCACACTGAAGCTTTCTTT.

This clonotype was picked up many times. The rearrangement links TRBV7-2 to TRBJ2-1; TRBD2 matches 7 bases. Germline V gene sequence: CDR1 SGHTA, CDR2 FQGNSA. V lost 6 bases to trimming and J lost 7 bases; unmatched junction nucleotides: 9. The CDR3 is 14 amino acids. CDR3 loop: CASRESGIYNEQFF. CDR3 nucleotides: TGTGCCAGCAGAGAAAGCGGGATTTATAATGAGCAGTTCTTC.

This clonotype was observed many times. The CDR3 protein is CASSFWRGNSYEQYF. The CDR3 region has the DNA TGTGCCAGCAGTTTCTGGAGAGGGAACTCCTACGAGCAGTACTTC. The chain combines TRBV28 with TRBJ2-7, with D maybe TRBD2 (5 bases). V lost 3 bases to trimming and J lost 0 bases, with 12 bases between them. The CDR3 has 15 residues. The germline V gene encodes CDR1 MDHEN and CDR2 SYDVKM.

In its sample, this clonotype was seen a few times. The rearrangement joins TRBV21-1 to TRBJ1-4; TRBD1 is taken as the D call from the table, unchecked against the DNA. TRBV21-1 is annotated as a pseudogene. CDR3 length equals 19 residues. The CDR3 bases are TGTGCCAGCAGCAAAGAGGAAAGCAGGAGGCGGGGAAGTAGGGAAAAACTGTTTTTT. It specifies CASSKEESRRRGSREKLFF.

This clonotype has more than one count but fewer than ten. A much larger clone lies a single base off, so this may be a read error. The CDR3 DNA reads TGTGCCAGCAGCCGTAAGTGGGGCGCTAGAAAGCCCCCAGATACGCAGTATTTT. Translating it yields CASSRKWGARKPPDTQYF. The rearrangement uses TRBV28 and TRBJ2-3, with a possible D match to TRBD1 (5 bases). V gave up 6 bases and J gave up 4 bases, with 26 bases separating them. Germline CDR1 MDHEN, CDR2 SYDVKM. The CDR3 extends over 18 amino acids.